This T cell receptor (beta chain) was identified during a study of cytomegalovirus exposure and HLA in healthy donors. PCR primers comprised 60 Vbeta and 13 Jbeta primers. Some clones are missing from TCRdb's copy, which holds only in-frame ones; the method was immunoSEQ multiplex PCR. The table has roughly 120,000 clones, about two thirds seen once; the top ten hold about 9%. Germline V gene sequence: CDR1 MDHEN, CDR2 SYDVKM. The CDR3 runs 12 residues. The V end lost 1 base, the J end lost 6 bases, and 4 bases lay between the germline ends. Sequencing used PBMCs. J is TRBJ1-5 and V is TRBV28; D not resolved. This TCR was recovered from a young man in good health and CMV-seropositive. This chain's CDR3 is CASSLSFQPQHF. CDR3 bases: TGTGCCAGCAGTTTATCATTTCAGCCCCAGCATTTT.